This T cell receptor (beta chain) was sequenced during a study of blood T cell repertoires in COVID-19. Study details: COVID-19 samples, acute and convalescent, were from the United States, Italy and Spain. T cells, B-cell-depleted T cells, or PBMCs supplied cDNA or gDNA.

Data came from immunoSEQ multiplex PCR; TCRdb stores just in-frame clones and leaves some out. The sample holds roughly 120,000 clones; 90% are singletons and the top ten take roughly 3.7%. CDR1 is MNHNY, CDR2 SVGAGI, per germline (reference sequence). CDR3 length: 13 residues. The ends were cut back, 10 bases at V and 6 bases at J, with 16 bases in the middle. Material: peripheral blood. This TCR was recovered from a man in his fifties with active COVID-19. The V call is TRBV6-6, the J call TRBJ2-1, with D possibly matching TRBD1 (7 bases). CDR3 in DNA: TGTGCCACAGGGGGGAATAGCGCCAATGAGCAGTTCTTC. This encodes CATGGNSANEQFF.